One sample yielded the 22 T cell receptor beta chains listed below, sequenced in a study of blood T cell repertoires in COVID-19. Assay: immunoSEQ multiplex PCR; the TCRdb copy retains only in-frame clones and omits some. The sample holds around 250,000 clones, about four fifths seen once. The material sequenced was peripheral blood. The receptors come from a man in his thirties or forties who had recovered from COVID-19.

V gene TRBV10-3 combines with J gene TRBJ1-1; D is possibly TRBD1 (6 bases). CDR1 and CDR2 from the germline V gene are ENHRY and SYGVKD. The V end was cut by 4 bases, the J end by 9 bases, with 9 bases between. This CDR3 is 11 amino acids long. CDR3 nucleotide sequence: TGTGCCATCAGTGGTCAGGGGAAAGCTTTCTTT. This encodes CAISGQGKAFF.

This chain links TRBV5-4 with TRBJ1-2, with 7 bases fitting TRBD1. The trim removed 5 bases at V and 2 bases at J, leaving 9 bases unmatched. This CDR3 spans 15 amino acids. In germline, CDR1 is SGHNT, CDR2 YYREEE (reference sequence). The CDR3 DNA is TGTGCCAGCAGGCCTTCGGGACAGATCAACTATGGCTACACCTTC. This gives the protein CASRPSGQINYGYTF.

The rearrangement joins TRBV21-1 to TRBJ1-2. TRBV21-1 is classified as a pseudogene. The CDR3 is made up of 19 amino acids. The CDR3 protein is CASSKYWPGLGKGNYGYTF. CDR3 nucleotide sequence: TGTGCCAGCAGCAAATATTGGCCGGGACTGGGAAAGGGTAACTATGGCTACACCTTC.

This clone has only a few counts. The rearrangement links TRBV2 to TRBJ1-4, with D perhaps matching TRBD1 (6 bases). The V end was cut by 6 bases, the J end by 1 base, with 9 bases between. Germline V gene sequence: CDR1 SNHLY, CDR2 FYNNEI. The CDR3 totals 14 residues. The CDR3 region has the DNA TGTGCCAGCAGACCGGACAGAACTAATGAAAAACTGTTTTTT. Protein: CASRPDRTNEKLFF.

The chain employs TRBV11-2 and TRBJ2-5, with D possibly TRBD2 on 6 matching bases. The CDR3 consists of 16 residues. Germline CDR1 reads SGHAT; CDR2 reads FQNNGV. Trimming removed 0 bases from V and 6 bases from J, with 17 bases in between. The CDR3 coding sequence is TGTGCCAGCAGCTTAGAGTATAGCGGCCCTAAGAAGACCCAGTACTTC. Translated, it gives CASSLEYSGPKKTQYF.

The J gene is TRBJ1-6, the V gene TRBV6-5; 9 bases map to TRBD1. The CDR3 loop spans 14 amino acids. The germline V gene has CDR1 MNHEY and CDR2 SVGAGI. Unmatched junction bases numbered 4, after V lost 6 bases and J lost 7 bases. The CDR3: CASSQQGANSPLHF. CDR3 bases: TGTGCCAGCAGCCAACAGGGGGCGAATTCACCCCTCCACTTT.

V and J are TRBV4-2 and TRBJ1-6; D is possibly TRBD1 (5 bases). Germline assignment: CDR1 LGHNA and CDR2 YNFKEQ. V was shortened by 0 bases and J by 1 base, with 13 bases between the two germline ends. The CDR3 runs to 18 residues. Here the CDR3 DNA reads TGTGCCAGCAGCCAAGAGCGAGTGGAGGGGTCCTATAATTCACCCCTCCACTTT. This encodes CASSQERVEGSYNSPLHF.

This rearrangement joins TRBV4-1 to TRBJ1-1, with D perhaps TRBD1 (5 bases). V lost 1 base, J lost 4 bases, and 10 bases lay in between. The CDR3 totals 14 residues. In germline, CDR1 is MGHRA, CDR2 YSYEKL. This CDR3 is CASSQGAGTTEAFF. In nucleotides, the CDR3 is TGCGCCAGCAGCCAAGGCGCGGGGACCACTGAAGCTTTCTTT.

The chain has TRBV29-1 and TRBJ1-2; possibly TRBD1 for D (6 bases). V was cut by 3 bases and J by 8 bases, with 19 bases left in between. Germline V lookup: CDR1 SQVTM, CDR2 ANQGSEA. The CDR3 is 14 amino acids. The CDR3 DNA reads TGCAGCGTTGACCCCCACAGGGATTCCGGGGGCTACACCTTC. Amino acids: CSVDPHRDSGGYTF.

The table lists this clone with a few counts. The chain joins TRBV7-7 to TRBJ2-3, with D maybe TRBD2 (6 bases). V lost 1 base and J 4 bases, leaving 12 bases between the germline ends. The CDR3 is 15 amino acids. Looked up from germline, CDR1 is SSHAT and CDR2 is FNYEAQ (reference sequence). DNA for the CDR3: TGTGCCAGCAGCTTAGGGCGGGGTGCGTCAGATACGCAGTATTTT. It encodes CASSLGRGASDTQYF.

The J gene is TRBJ2-3, the V gene TRBV18; 10 positions agree with TRBD1. Germline-derived CDR1 and CDR2 are KGHSH and LQKENI. Unmatched junction bases numbered 4, after V lost 0 bases and J lost 1 base. The CDR3 loop spans 17 amino acids. The CDR3: CASSPPTGGGGTDTQYF. In DNA, the CDR3 is TGTGCCAGCTCACCACCGACAGGGGGCGGTGGCACAGATACGCAGTATTTT.

This chain uses TRBV7-8 with TRBJ1-2; 9 bases are shared with TRBD1. Unmatched junction bases numbered 9, after V lost 5 bases and J lost 5 bases. The CDR3 has 15 residues. CDR1 is SGHVS and CDR2 is FQNEAQ in the germline V gene. The CDR3 region has the DNA TGTGCCAGCAGCACCCGGGACAGGGTGGGATATGGCTACACCTTC. This translates into CASSTRDRVGYGYTF.

This chain uses TRBV24-1 with TRBJ1-2; TRBD1 matches at 10 bases. The CDR3 runs to 16 residues. The germline CDR1 and CDR2 sequences are KGHDR and SFDVKD. Unmatched junction bases numbered 12, after V lost 4 bases and J lost 8 bases. CDR3 in amino acids: CATSDRYGQGEGGYTF. The CDR3 DNA reads as TGTGCCACCAGTGACCGTTATGGACAGGGGGAAGGAGGCTACACCTTC.

This clone was seen a single time. V and J are TRBV5-1 and TRBJ2-7; maybe TRBD2 (5 bases). The germline CDR1 and CDR2 sequences are SGHRS and YFSETQ. Trimming removed 4 bases from V and 3 bases from J, with 14 bases in between. This CDR3 is built from 14 residues. In DNA, the CDR3 is TGCGCCAGCAGCCTAGGCGGGCAGAACTACGAGCAGTACGTC. Translation gives CASSLGGQNYEQYV.

The chain combines TRBV10-2 with TRBJ2-1; TRBD1 aligns across 8 bases. The CDR3 is 14 residues long. The junction had 8 bases not matched to a gene; V was cut back by 6 bases and J by 7 bases. Looked up from germline, CDR1 is WSHSY and CDR2 is SAAADI. CDR3 DNA: TGCGCCAGCAGGGCCGGGACAGGCTCAAATGAGCAGTTCTTC. Residues: CASRAGTGSNEQFF.

This clone turned up a few times. The rearrangement links TRBV7-9 to TRBJ2-1; D unresolved. With 3 bases removed from V and 5 bases from J, the gap between germline ends came to 14 bases. This CDR3 is built from 15 residues. Germline-derived CDR1 and CDR2 are SEHNR and FQNEAQ (reference sequence). CDR3 residues: CASSLPYGRDNEQFF. As DNA, the CDR3 is TGTGCCAGCAGCTTGCCCTATGGTCGGGACAATGAGCAGTTCTTC. The whole variable domain, filled in from reference TRBV7-9 and TRBJ2-1, reads DTGVSQNPRHKITKRGQNVTFRCDPISEHNRLYWYRQTLGQGPEFLTYFQNEAQLEKSRLLSDRFSAERPKGSFSTLEIQRTEQGDSAMYLCASSLPYGRDNEQFFGPGTRLTVL.

V and J are TRBV2 and TRBJ2-2; 7 bases align to TRBD1. This CDR3 region has 14 residues. The germline V gene encodes CDR1 SNHLY and CDR2 FYNNEI. V shed 10 bases and J 0 bases; nucleotides not matched to a gene: 5. DNA for the CDR3: TGTGCCACCAGACAGGGCGCGAACACCGGGGAGCTGTTTTTT. This codes for CATRQGANTGELFF.

CDR3 sequence (DNA): TGTGCCAGCAGTTACTCGTGGACAGGGGACGGCTCACCCCTCCACTTT. Translating gives CASSYSWTGDGSPLHF. The chain combines TRBV6-5 with TRBJ1-6; the match to TRBD1 covers 9 bases. Germline lookup yields CDR1 MNHEY and CDR2 SVGAGI. This CDR3 contains 16 residues. V was pared by 0 bases and J by 10 bases, with 7 bases of the junction left unmatched.

The DNA of the CDR3 is TGTGCCAGCAATCTCAGACAGGGGGCAGGCTATGGCTACACCTTC. This encodes CASNLRQGAGYGYTF. This rearrangement joins TRBV2 to TRBJ1-2; TRBD1 aligns across 10 bases. The V segment lost 7 bases and the J segment 4 bases; nucleotides outside the gene matches: 9. Looked up from germline, CDR1 is SNHLY and CDR2 is FYNNEI. The CDR3 spans 15 residues.

This chain links TRBV27 with TRBJ2-1, with TRBD1 matching 8 bases. The CDR3 consists of 17 residues. The ends lost 3 bases at V and 2 bases at J; junction bases unmatched: 9. Germline loops: CDR1 MNHEY, CDR2 SMNVEV (reference sequence). CDR3 in DNA: TGTGCCAGCAGTTTGTACTTCCAGGGGGCAGCCTACAATGAGCAGTTCTTC. Protein: CASSLYFQGAAYNEQFF.

The chain combines TRBV4-2 with TRBJ2-5; 16 bases match TRBD2. CDR3 length equals 18 residues. The germline CDR1 and CDR2 sequences are LGHNA and YNFKEQ. V was pared by 4 bases and J by 3 bases, with 8 bases of the junction left unmatched. The DNA for the CDR3 is TGTGCCAGCAGCCCGGGACTAGCGGGGGGGTATAAGGAAGAGACCCAGTACTTC. Amino acid sequence: CASSPGLAGGYKEETQYF.

This chain links TRBV12-3 or TRBV12-4 with TRBJ1-5, with no clear D. V was shortened by 7 bases and J by 5 bases, with 12 bases between the two germline ends. The CDR3 length is 13 residues. This CDR3 is CASTGGNYQPQHF. The CDR3 DNA reads as TGTGCCAGCACCGGCGGGAATTATCAGCCCCAGCATTTT.